This TCR beta chain was captured by sequencing in a study of blood T cell repertoires in COVID-19. The repertoire was sequenced with immunoSEQ multiplex PCR; TCRdb's copy has only in-frame clones and lacks some. The table lists under 130,000 clones, 70% to 90% of them singletons, with approximately 3.1% in the top ten. The sample consisted of peripheral blood. This TCR derives from a man aged 50 or older in a cohort sampled during active COVID-19.

The CDR3 region is CASSLNRGQEETQYF. CDR3 sequence (DNA): TGTGCCAGCAGTTTAAACAGGGGGCAGGAGGAGACCCAGTACTTC. V and J are TRBV28 and TRBJ2-5; 9 nucleotides line up with TRBD1. The CDR3 consists of 15 residues. With 2 bases clipped from V and 5 bases from J, the junction kept 6 bases outside the gene matches. The germline CDR1 and CDR2 sequences are MDHEN and SYDVKM.